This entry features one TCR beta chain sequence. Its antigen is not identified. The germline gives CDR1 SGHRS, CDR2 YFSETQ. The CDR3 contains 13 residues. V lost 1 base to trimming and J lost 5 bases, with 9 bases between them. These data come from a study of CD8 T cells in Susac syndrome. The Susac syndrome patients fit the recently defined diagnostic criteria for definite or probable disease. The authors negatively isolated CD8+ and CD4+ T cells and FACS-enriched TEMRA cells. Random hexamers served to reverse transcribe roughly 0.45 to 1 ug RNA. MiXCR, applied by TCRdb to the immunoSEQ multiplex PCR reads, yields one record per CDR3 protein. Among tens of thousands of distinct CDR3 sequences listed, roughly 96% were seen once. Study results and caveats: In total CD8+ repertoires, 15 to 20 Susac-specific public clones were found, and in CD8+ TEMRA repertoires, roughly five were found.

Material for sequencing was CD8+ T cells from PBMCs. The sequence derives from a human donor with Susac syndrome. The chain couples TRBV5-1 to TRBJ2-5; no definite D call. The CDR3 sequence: CASSLRLEETQYF. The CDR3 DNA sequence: TGCGCCAGCAGCTTGCGGCTAGAGGAGACCCAGTACTTC.